This paragraph reports one T cell receptor (beta chain). Random hexamers primed reverse transcription of about 0.5 to 1 ug RNA. The CDR3 of TCR beta was amplified by immunoSEQ multiplex PCR across 54 Vbeta and 13 Jbeta. Via MiXCR, TCRdb re-called the immunoSEQ multiplex PCR reads, giving one row per CDR3 protein. The sample includes hundreds of thousands of distinct CDR3 sequences, 65% to 90% of them seen just once. This CDR3 has 16 residues. Germline V gives CDR1 SGHRS, CDR2 YFSETQ. J gave up 5 bases and V 0 bases, and 2 bases lay outside the gene matches. This sample was taken from a study of CD8 T cells in Susac syndrome. Sequencing of TCR beta was performed on blood CD8+ T cells and on blood CD4+ T cells.

Sequences were obtained from CD8+ T cells from PBMCs. V usage is TRBV5-1 and J usage is TRBJ2-2; TRBD2 aligns across 12 bases. The clonotype originates from a human donor with multiple sclerosis. The chain's CDR3 is CASSLALAGGTGELFF. The CDR3 nucleotides are TGCGCCAGCAGCTTGGCTCTAGCGGGAGGGACCGGGGAGCTGTTTTTT.